This TCR beta chain stems from a study of T cells in Graves' hyperthyroidism and ophthalmopathy. Uncontrolled infections, other autoimmune diseases, pregnancy or lactation led to exclusion of patients. In germline, CDR1 is SGDLS, CDR2 YYNGEE. Trimming cost V 0 bases and J 7 bases, with 11 bases left between them. This CDR3 has 14 amino acids. RNA transcripts gave rise to amplified TCR beta CDR3 regions. In the first-round RT-PCR of the TCR CDR3, the HTBI primer set was used. One entry per CDR3 protein, called by TCRdb with MiXCR from the multiplex PCR reads. Here the sample spans roughly 380,000 distinct CDR3 sequences, roughly 15% being singletons.

The specimen sequenced was blood. This chain links TRBV9 with TRBJ2-1; a possible D gene is TRBD2 (5 bases). The TCR comes from a woman aged 18-30 years with Graves' hyperthyroidism. The CDR3, as DNA: TGTGCCAGCAGCGTAGGGTGGGAGTATAATGAGCAGTTCTTC. It translates to CASSVGWEYNEQFF.